The rows below give T cell receptor beta chains drawn from one sample of a study of CD8+ T cells in alopecia areata. This table comes from immunoSEQ multiplex PCR, and its TCRdb copy is limited to in-frame clones, with some not included. The sample gives about 160,000 clones, around 47% of which show up once; about 6.8% is in the top ten. Material for sequencing was CD4+ T cells sorted from blood. The source of these receptors is a human donor with alopecia areata. The CDR3 runs from the conserved cysteine through the conserved F or W. The D gene is left open where the match is weak. Clone size, where shown, is once, few, many, or a class for clones that have expanded.

clone size	V gene	J gene	D gene	CDR3 protein	CDR3 DNA
-	TRBV30	TRBJ2-2	-	CAWSTFGELFF	TGTGCCTGGAGTACTTTCGGGGAGCTGTTTTTT
few	TRBV7-9	TRBJ2-7	-	CASSLASGATYEQYF	TGTGCCAGCAGCTTAGCTAGCGGAGCAACCTACGAGCAGTACTTC
-	TRBV30	TRBJ2-5	TRBD2	CAWSAKWEGRSQETQYF	TGTGCCTGGAGTGCTAAGTGGGAGGGCAGGTCCCAAGAGACCCAGTACTTC
-	TRBV29-1	TRBJ2-3	-	CSVQDPDTQYF	TGCAGCGTCCAGGACCCAGATACGCAGTATTTT
-	TRBV28	TRBJ2-7	TRBD2	CASFRGRKPYEQYF	TGTGCCAGCTTCCGCGGGAGAAAACCCTACGAGCAGTACTTC
-	TRBV7-3	TRBJ2-5	-	CASSPDRTQETQYF	TGTGCCAGCAGCCCCGACAGGACTCAAGAGACCCAGTACTTC
few	TRBV2	TRBJ1-2	-	CASRVGSGSGFTF	-
-	TRBV7-9	TRBJ2-5	-	CASSLVQGTQYF	TGTGCCAGCAGCTTAGTGCAGGGGACCCAGTACTTC
-	TRBV7-9	TRBJ2-5	TRBD1	CASSLDRGQETQYF	TGTGCCAGCAGCTTAGACAGGGGCCAAGAGACCCAGTACTTC
-	TRBV9	TRBJ2-1	-	CASSPPQARNAQFF	TGTGCCAGCAGCCCCCCACAGGCCCGCAATGCGCAGTTCTTC
few	TRBV18	TRBJ2-5	TRBD2	CASSPREETQYF	TGTGCCAGCTCACCTCGGGAGGAAACCCAGTACTTC
once	TRBV2	TRBJ2-2	-	CASSDPGHRTGELFF	TGTGCCAGCAGTGATCCGGGTCATCGGACCGGGGAGCTGTTTTTT
once	TRBV29-1	TRBJ2-3	TRBD2	CSTRAGEADTQYF	TGCAGCACGCGCGCGGGAGAAGCAGATACGCAGTATTTT
-	TRBV5-1	TRBJ1-1	-	CASSLAVGSMNTEAFF	TGCGCCAGCAGCTTGGCCGTTGGCTCGATGAACACTGAAGCTTTCTTT
-	TRBV5-1	TRBJ2-3	-	CASSLRGRTDTQYF	TGCGCCAGCAGCTTGCGCGGACGCACAGATACGCAGTATTTT
-	TRBV19	TRBJ2-3	-	CASSWGWTDTQYF	TGTGCCAGTAGCTGGGGTTGGACAGATACGCAGTATTTT